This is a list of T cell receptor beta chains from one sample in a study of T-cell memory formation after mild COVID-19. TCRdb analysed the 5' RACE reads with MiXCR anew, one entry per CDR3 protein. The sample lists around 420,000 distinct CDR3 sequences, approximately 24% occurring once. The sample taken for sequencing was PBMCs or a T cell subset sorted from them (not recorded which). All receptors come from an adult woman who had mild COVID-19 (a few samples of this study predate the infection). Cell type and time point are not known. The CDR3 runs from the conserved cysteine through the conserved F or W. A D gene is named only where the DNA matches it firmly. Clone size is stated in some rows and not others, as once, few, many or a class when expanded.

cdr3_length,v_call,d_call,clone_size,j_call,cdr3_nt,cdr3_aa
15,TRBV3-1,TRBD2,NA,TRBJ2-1,TGTGCCAGCAGCCAAGTAGCGGGGGGGCTAGTGAGCCAGTTCTTC,CASSQVAGGLVSQFF
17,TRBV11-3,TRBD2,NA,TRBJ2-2,TGTGCCAGCAGCCTCCGACTAGCGGGAGGGCAAACCGGGGAGCTGTTTTTT,CASSLRLAGGQTGELFF
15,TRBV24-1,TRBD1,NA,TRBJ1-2,TGTGCCACCAGTGATCTGACAGGGGGAATCTATGGCTACACCTTC,CATSDLTGGIYGYTF
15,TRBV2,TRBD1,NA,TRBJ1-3,TGTGCCAGCAGAGGACAGGGATCGACTGGAAACACCATATATTTT,CASRGQGSTGNTIYF
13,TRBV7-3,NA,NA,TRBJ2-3,TGTGCCAGCAGCCCCCCGTACACAGATACGCAGTATTTT,CASSPPYTDTQYF
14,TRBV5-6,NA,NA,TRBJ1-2,TGTGCCAGCAGCTTGGCCGGCAGGTTCTATGGCTACACCTTC,CASSLAGRFYGYTF
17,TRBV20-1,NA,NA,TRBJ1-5,TGCAGTGCTAGTCTAGGATGGGAACTGGGGGGCAATCAGCCCCAGCATTTT,CSASLGWELGGNQPQHF
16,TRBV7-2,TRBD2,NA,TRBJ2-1,TGTGCCAGCAGCTTCGTTACTAGCGGGAGCACCAATGAGCAGTTCTTC,CASSFVTSGSTNEQFF
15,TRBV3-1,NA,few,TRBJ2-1,TGTGCCAGCAGCCAAGATGCAGGGTGGTGGAATGAGCAGTTCTTC,CASSQDAGWWNEQFF
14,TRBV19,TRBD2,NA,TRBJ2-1,TGTGCCAGTAGTCATGGGACTAGCGCGGCTGAGCAGTTCTTC,CASSHGTSAAEQFF
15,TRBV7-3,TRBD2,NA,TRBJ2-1,TGTGCCAGCAGCTTAGGACTAGACGCTCCCTATGAGCAGTTCTTC,CASSLGLDAPYEQFF
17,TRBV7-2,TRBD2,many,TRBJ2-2,TGTGCCAGCAGCTTAGGTCGCGGGAGCGGGAGATCCGGGGAGCTGTTTTTT,CASSLGRGSGRSGELFF
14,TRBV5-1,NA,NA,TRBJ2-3,TGCGCCAGCGGATCCCTCCCTAGCACAGATACGCAGTATTTT,CASGSLPSTDTQYF
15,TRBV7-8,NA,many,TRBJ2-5,TGTGCCAGCAGCTTACAGTCAGGGGAGGGTGAGACCCAGTACTTC,CASSLQSGEGETQYF
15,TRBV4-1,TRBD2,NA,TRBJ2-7,TGCGCCAGCAGCCAAGGGGCGGGAGAGGTGTACGAGCAGTACTTC,CASSQGAGEVYEQYF
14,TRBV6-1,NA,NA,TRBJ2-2,TGTGCCAGCAGTGAATGGTCTGGGACCGGGGAGCTGTTTTTT,CASSEWSGTGELFF
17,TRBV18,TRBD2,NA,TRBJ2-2,TGTGCCAGCTCACCCCCGAGGAATAGCGGGAAGATCGGGGAGCTGTTTTTT,CASSPPRNSGKIGELFF
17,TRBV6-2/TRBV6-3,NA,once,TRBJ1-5,TGTGCCAGCAGTTACGGAACAGGTAGTAGAAGCAATCAGCCCCAGCATTTT,CASSYGTGSRSNQPQHF
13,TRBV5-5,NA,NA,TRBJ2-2,TGTGCCAGCAGCTTGACGGCTAGAGGGGAGCTGTTTTTT,CASSLTARGELFF
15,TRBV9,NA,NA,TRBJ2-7,TGTGCCAGCAGCAGCGAGGCGTCCTCCTTCTACGAGCAGTACTTC,CASSSEASSFYEQYF
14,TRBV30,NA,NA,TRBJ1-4,TGTGCCTGGAGTGTAGGCAGAGGAGAAGAAAAACTGTTTTTT,CAWSVGRGEEKLFF
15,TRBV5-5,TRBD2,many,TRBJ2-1,TGTGCCAGCAGCCTTAGCGGGGGAGGGTACAATGAGCAGTTCTTC,CASSLSGGGYNEQFF
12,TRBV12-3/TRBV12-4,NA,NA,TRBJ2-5,TGTGCCAGCGGCCCCCGGGAGGAGACCCAGTACTTC,CASGPREETQYF
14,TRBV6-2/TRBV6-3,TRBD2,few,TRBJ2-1,TGTGCCAGCACTCTAGCGGGACCTTACAATGAGCAGTTCTTC,CASTLAGPYNEQFF
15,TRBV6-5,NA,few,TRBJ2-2,TGTGCCAGCAGTTACTCCCGGGGGCCGGGCGGGGAGCTGTTTTTT,CASSYSRGPGGELFF
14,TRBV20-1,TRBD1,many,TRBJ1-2,TGCAGTGCCGCCAAACTGACCGCAGGGGGTGGCTACACCTTC,CSAAKLTAGGGYTF
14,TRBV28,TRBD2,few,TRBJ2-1,TGTGCCAGCATCGGGGGGACTAACTACAATGAGCAGTTCTTC,CASIGGTNYNEQFF
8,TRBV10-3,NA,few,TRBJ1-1,TGTGCCATCAATGGGCCCGTTTTT,CAINGPVF
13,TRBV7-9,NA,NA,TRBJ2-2,TGTGCCAGCAGCCAGTGGGGGACCGGGGAGCTGTTTTTT,CASSQWGTGELFF